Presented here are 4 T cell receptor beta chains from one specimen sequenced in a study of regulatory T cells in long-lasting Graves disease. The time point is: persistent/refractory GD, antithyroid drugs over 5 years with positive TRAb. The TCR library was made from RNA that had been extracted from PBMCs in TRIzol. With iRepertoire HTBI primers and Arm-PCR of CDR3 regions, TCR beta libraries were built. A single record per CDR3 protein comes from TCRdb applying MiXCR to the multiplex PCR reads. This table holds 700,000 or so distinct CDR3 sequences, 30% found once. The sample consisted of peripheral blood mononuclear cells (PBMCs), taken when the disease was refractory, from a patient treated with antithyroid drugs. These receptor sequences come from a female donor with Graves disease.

CDR3 protein: CSAWPLTRSSYEQYF. CDR3 DNA sequence: TGCAGTGCTTGGCCCTTAACTAGGAGCTCCTACGAGCAGTACTTC. The V and J genes are TRBV20-1 and TRBJ2-7, with a tentative D call TRBD2 (5 bases). CDR1 DFQATT and CDR2 SNEGSKA come from the germline V gene (reference sequence). The CDR3 is 15 amino acids. The germline V and J ends were trimmed by 5 bases and 0 bases, with 17 bases remaining between them.

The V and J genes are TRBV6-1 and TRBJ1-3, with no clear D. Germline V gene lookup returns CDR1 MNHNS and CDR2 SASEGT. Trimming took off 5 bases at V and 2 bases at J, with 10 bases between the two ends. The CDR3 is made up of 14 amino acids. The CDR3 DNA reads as TGTGCCAGCAGTCCCCGGGAAACTGGAAACACCATATATTTT. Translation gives CASSPRETGNTIYF.

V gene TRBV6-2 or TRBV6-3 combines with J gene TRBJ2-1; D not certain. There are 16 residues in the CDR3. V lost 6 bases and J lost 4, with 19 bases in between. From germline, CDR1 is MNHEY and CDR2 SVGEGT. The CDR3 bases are TGTGCCAGCAGCCAGCCCCTAAGGACCAGTTACAATGAGCAGTTCTTC. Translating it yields CASSQPLRTSYNEQFF.

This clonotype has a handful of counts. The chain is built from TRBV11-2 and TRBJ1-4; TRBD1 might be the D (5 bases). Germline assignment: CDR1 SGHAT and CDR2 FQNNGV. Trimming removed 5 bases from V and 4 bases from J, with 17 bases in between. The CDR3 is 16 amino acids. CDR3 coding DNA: TGTGCCAGCAGCCTCGGGACGGCCTCCTTTAATGAAAAACTGTTTTTT. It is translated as CASSLGTASFNEKLFF.